This T cell receptor beta chain was obtained from a study of shared clonotypes between healthy human individuals. Whole-study context: A couple of women and a few men aged 18 to 49 made up the donors. Study-level results: At large depth, rarefaction still showed sorted-subset sequencing to be incomplete. Clonotypes shared by all four donors outscored non-shared clonotypes in generation probability.

V dropped 2 bases and J dropped 6 bases, with 20 bases sitting between them. The length of the CDR3 is 17 residues. CDR1 and CDR2 (germline): MDHEN, SYDVKM. Samples underwent the assay at deep level. Only in-frame clones appear in the TCRdb table, and some are missing; sequencing was by immunoSEQ multiplex PCR. The table shows more than 2,000,000 clones, with 93% occurring only once. As for this clone: Its antigen is not identified.

This clonotype was sampled from a man between 18 and 29 years old in good health. Some clones in this sample may be carry-over from other donors' samples. The sequenced sample was naive CD4+ T cells from PBMCs. The subset is: CD45RA+ positively selected. This chain uses TRBV28 with TRBJ2-1; D could derive from TRBD1 or TRBD2 (5 bases each). The CDR3: CASSLPLGPSDSNEQFF. CDR3 bases: TGTGCCAGCAGTTTACCCCTGGGACCGTCGGATAGCAATGAGCAGTTCTTC.